The rows below give T cell receptor beta chains drawn from one sample of a study of shared clonotypes between healthy human individuals. The method was immunoSEQ multiplex PCR; TCRdb's version includes in-frame clones alone and lacks a portion of them. The repertoire has around 2,000,000 clones, 95% of them found once; the top ten carry 0.1% to 0.15%. The sample consisted of naive CD4+ T cells sorted from blood. These TCRs come from a man in his late teens or twenties in good health. The CDR3 runs from the conserved cysteine through the conserved F or W. D genes are given only for firm matches. Size tells how often a clone was seen (once, few, many) or the class of an expanded clone, and some rows leave it out.

d_call	j_call	v_call	clone_size	cdr3_aa	cdr3_nt
TRBD1	TRBJ1-5	TRBV28	NA	CASRPLTGEIGASNQPQHF	TGTGCCAGCAGACCCTTGACAGGGGAGATCGGTGCGAGCAATCAGCCCCAGCATTTT
NA	TRBJ2-3	TRBV2	once	CASSEESLDTQYF	TGTGCCAGCAGTGAAGAGAGCCTAGATACGCAGTATTTT
TRBD1	TRBJ2-7	TRBV19	NA	CASSRGQGVYEQYF	TGTGCCAGTAGCCGGGGACAGGGGGTTTACGAGCAGTACTTC
NA	TRBJ2-2	TRBV30	NA	CAWSDPGLSTGELFF	TGTGCCTGGAGCGACCCGGGACTCTCTACCGGGGAGCTGTTTTTT
NA	TRBJ1-5	TRBV6-5	once	CASRYGTNGPQHF	TGTGCCAGCCGGTACGGGACAAATGGGCCCCAGCATTTT
TRBD2	TRBJ2-7	TRBV6-5	NA	CASSEGGTYEQYF	TGTGCCAGCAGCGAGGGAGGGACCTACGAGCAGTACTTC
NA	TRBJ2-3	TRBV25-1	NA	CASSEGGARADTQYF	TGTGCCAGCAGTGAAGGGGGGGCCCGGGCAGATACGCAGTATTTT
TRBD1	TRBJ2-1	TRBV6-5	NA	CASKDRGSYNEQFF	TGTGCCAGCAAAGACAGGGGGTCCTACAATGAGCAGTTCTTC
NA	TRBJ1-2	TRBV5-6	NA	CASSSSGEGLYGYTF	TGTGCCAGCAGCTCCTCAGGTGAGGGGCTATATGGCTACACCTTC
NA	TRBJ2-7	TRBV6-1	NA	CASHRDPYEQYF	TGTGCCAGCCACAGGGACCCCTACGAGCAGTACTTC
TRBD2	TRBJ2-7	TRBV19	NA	CASNPSGSYEQYF	TGTGCCAGTAATCCTAGCGGGAGCTACGAGCAGTACTTC
TRBD2	TRBJ2-1	TRBV6-5	NA	CASRRGRAGNEQFF	TGTGCCAGCAGACGCGGGAGGGCGGGGAATGAGCAGTTCTTC
TRBD2	TRBJ2-7	TRBV5-4	NA	CASSLASGAAYEQYF	TGTGCCAGCAGCCTGGCTAGCGGGGCGGCCTACGAGCAGTACTTC
NA	TRBJ1-6	TRBV9	NA	CASSVDRVNSPLHF	TGTGCCAGCAGCGTAGACAGGGTAAATTCACCCCTCCACTTT
NA	TRBJ1-2	TRBV2	once	CASSERPNYGYTF	TGTGCCAGCAGTGAAAGGCCTAACTATGGCTACACCTTC
TRBD2	TRBJ2-1	TRBV2	NA	CASRERESFVLDNEQFF	TGTGCCAGCAGGGAGCGGGAGTCCTTCGTTTTAGACAATGAGCAGTTCTTC
NA	TRBJ1-3	TRBV11-2	NA	CASSLASLLGREGNTIYF	TGTGCCAGCAGCTTAGCTTCCCTCCTAGGGAGAGAAGGAAACACCATATATTTT
NA	TRBJ2-7	TRBV27	NA	CASSSLRGNEQYF	TGTGCCAGCAGTTCGCTACGGGGAAACGAGCAGTACTTC
TRBD2	TRBJ2-3	TRBV9	NA	CASSVAWASGSGTDTQYF	TGTGCCAGCAGCGTAGCCTGGGCTAGCGGGAGTGGCACAGATACGCAGTATTTT
NA	TRBJ2-3	TRBV10-3	NA	CAIRDSSSDTQYF	TGTGCCATCAGGGACAGCTCATCAGATACGCAGTATTTT
NA	TRBJ2-7	TRBV7-8	NA	CASSQVTSESYEQYF	TGTGCCAGCAGCCAGGTAACCTCCGAGTCCTACGAGCAGTACTTC
NA	TRBJ2-7	TRBV5-8	NA	CASSLATVLGYEQYF	TGTGCCAGCAGCTTGGCCACGGTACTGGGCTACGAGCAGTACTTC